This T cell receptor (beta chain) was captured in a study of blood T cells in healthy people across ages. Sample-barcoded 5' priming and a J-beta primer mix drove a second PCR of roughly 7 to 11 cycles. TCRdb re-called the 5' RACE reads through MiXCR, storing one row per CDR3 protein. This table holds 500,000 to 600,000 distinct CDR3 sequences, approximately 30% found once. This CDR3 has 15 amino acids. CDR1 and CDR2 (germline): DFQATT, SNEGSKA (reference sequence). The V and J ends lost 1 base and 7 bases, in that order; junction bases with no gene match: 5. Sequencing used blood. This chain connects TRBV20-1 to TRBJ2-7; TRBD2 agrees at 15 bases. The receptor was isolated from a woman aged 70-85 years in good health. CDR3: CSARAGLAGGVEQYF. The CDR3 DNA follows: TGCAGTGCTAGAGCAGGACTAGCGGGGGGGGTGGAGCAGTACTTC.